Shown below are 3 T cell receptor beta chains from a single sample sequenced in a study of blood T cell repertoires in COVID-19. Some clones are missing from TCRdb's copy, which holds only in-frame ones; the method was immunoSEQ multiplex PCR. The sample includes roughly 42,000 clones, roughly nine tenths of them seen just once. Sample: peripheral blood. The receptors shown here come from a man between 60 and 75 years old with acute or convalescent COVID-19.

The chain is built from TRBV19 and TRBJ1-1; the D gene is possibly TRBD1 (5 bases). Trimming shortened V by 6 bases and J by 2 bases, and 10 bases separated the two germline ends. The CDR3 has 13 residues. CDR1 is LNHDA, CDR2 SQIVND, per germline (reference sequence). The CDR3 bases are TGTGCCAGTAGGGGGCTATCAAACACTGAAGCTTTCTTT. Its protein product is CASRGLSNTEAFF.

The rearrangement uses TRBV3-1 (or the pseudogene TRBV3-2) and TRBJ1-2; tentative D call: TRBD1 (5 bases). This CDR3 contains 14 residues. CDR1 and CDR2 from the germline V gene are LGHDT and YNNKEL (reference sequence). V gave up 0 bases and J gave up 6 bases, with 11 bases separating them. In DNA form, the CDR3 reads TGTGCCAGCAGCCAAGATCTGGGGGGGAATGGCTACACCTTC. Protein sequence: CASSQDLGGNGYTF.

V usage is TRBV7-2 and J usage is TRBJ1-2, with D hard to call. In germline, CDR1 is SGHTA, CDR2 FQGNSA. The CDR3 has 10 residues. The V end was cut by 8 bases, the J end by 8 bases, with 9 bases between. The CDR3 DNA follows: TGTGCCAGCGCGGCGATGGGCTACACCTTC. Translation gives CASAAMGYTF.